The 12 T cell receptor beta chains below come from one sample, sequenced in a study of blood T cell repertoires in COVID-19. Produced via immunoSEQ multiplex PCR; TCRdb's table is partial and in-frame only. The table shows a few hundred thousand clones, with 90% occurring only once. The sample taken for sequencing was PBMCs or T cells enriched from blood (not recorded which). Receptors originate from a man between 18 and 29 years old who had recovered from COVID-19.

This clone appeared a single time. The CDR3 coding sequence is TGTGCCAGCAGTGAAAATAGGCCCCCAAATGGTCAGGGGGCAAGGCAGTATTTT. Its translation: CASSENRPPNGQGARQYF. The rearrangement joins TRBV2 to TRBJ2-3; 8 bases agree with TRBD1. This CDR3 is built from 18 residues. V trimming: 2 bases; J trimming: 11 bases; junction bases outside the gene matches: 21. Germline CDR1 is SNHLY and CDR2 is FYNNEI.

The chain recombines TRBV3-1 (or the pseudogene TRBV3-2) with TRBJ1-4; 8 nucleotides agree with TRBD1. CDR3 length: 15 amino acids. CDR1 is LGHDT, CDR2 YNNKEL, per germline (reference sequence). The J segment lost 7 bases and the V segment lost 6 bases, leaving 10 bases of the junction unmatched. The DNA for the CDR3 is TGTGCCAGCAGATCCTTTACAGGGGGTAGTGAAAAACTGTTTTTT. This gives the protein CASRSFTGGSEKLFF.

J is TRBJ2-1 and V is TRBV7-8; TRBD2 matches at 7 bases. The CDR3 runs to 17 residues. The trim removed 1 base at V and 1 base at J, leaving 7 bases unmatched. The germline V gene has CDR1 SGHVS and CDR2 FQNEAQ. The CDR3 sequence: CASSLDPPSGSYNEQFF. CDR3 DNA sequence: TGTGCCAGCAGCTTAGACCCCCCTAGCGGATCCTACAATGAGCAGTTCTTC.

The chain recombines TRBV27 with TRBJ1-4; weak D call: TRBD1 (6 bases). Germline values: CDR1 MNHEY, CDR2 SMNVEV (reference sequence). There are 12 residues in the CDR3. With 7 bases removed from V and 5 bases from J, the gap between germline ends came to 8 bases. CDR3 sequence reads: CASKQGNEKLFF. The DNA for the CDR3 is TGTGCCAGCAAACAGGGAAATGAAAAACTGTTTTTT.

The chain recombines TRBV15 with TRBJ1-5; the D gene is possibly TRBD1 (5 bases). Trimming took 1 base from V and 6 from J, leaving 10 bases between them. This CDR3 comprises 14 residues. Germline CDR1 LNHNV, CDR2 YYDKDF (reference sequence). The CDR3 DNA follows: TGTGCCACCAGCAGAGCTGCAGGGTCTCAGCCCCAGCATTTT. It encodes CATSRAAGSQPQHF. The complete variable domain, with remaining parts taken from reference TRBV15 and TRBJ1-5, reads DAMVIQNPRYQVTQFGKPVTLSCSQTLNHNVMYWYQQKSSQAPKLLFHYYDKDFNNEADTPDNFQSRRPNTSFCFLDIRSPGLGDTAMYLCATSRAAGSQPQHFGDGTRLSIL.

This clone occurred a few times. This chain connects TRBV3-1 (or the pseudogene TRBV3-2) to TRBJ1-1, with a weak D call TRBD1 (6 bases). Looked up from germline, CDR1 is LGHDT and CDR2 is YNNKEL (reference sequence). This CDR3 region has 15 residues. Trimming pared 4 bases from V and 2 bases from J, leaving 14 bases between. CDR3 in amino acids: CASSRSSGGNTEAFF. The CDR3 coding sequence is TGTGCCAGCAGCCGTAGCTCGGGGGGCAACACTGAAGCTTTCTTT.

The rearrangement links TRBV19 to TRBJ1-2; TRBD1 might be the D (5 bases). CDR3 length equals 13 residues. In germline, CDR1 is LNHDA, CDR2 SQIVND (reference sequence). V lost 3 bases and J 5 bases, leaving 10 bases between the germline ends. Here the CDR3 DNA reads TGTGCCAGTAGTATGGTTGACAGTTATGGCTACACCTTC. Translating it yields CASSMVDSYGYTF.

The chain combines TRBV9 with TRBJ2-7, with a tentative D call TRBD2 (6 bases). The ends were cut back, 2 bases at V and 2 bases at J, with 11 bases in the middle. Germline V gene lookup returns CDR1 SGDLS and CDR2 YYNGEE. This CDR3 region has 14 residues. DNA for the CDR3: TGTGCCAGCAGCGTCGGAGGGCTAGCCTACGAGCAGTACTTC. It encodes CASSVGGLAYEQYF.

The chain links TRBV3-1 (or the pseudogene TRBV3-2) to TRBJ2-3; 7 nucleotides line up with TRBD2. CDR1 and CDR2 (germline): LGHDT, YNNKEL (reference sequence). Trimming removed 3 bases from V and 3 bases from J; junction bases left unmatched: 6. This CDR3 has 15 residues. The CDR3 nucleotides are TGTGCCAGCAGCCAGTTGGGGGGGGGTACAGATACGCAGTATTTT. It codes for CASSQLGGGTDTQYF.

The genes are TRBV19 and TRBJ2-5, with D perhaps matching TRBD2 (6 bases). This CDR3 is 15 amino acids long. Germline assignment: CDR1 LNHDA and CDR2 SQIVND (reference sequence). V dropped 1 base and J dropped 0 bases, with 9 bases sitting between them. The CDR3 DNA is TGTGCCAGTAGTATAGGTCGGGAGTACCAAGAGACCCAGTACTTC. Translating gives CASSIGREYQETQYF. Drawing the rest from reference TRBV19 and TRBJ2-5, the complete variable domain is DGGITQSPKYLFRKEGQNVTLSCEQNLNHDAMYWYRQDPGQGLRLIYYSQIVNDFQKGDIAEGYSVSREKKESFPLTVTSAQKNPTAFYLCASSIGREYQETQYFGPGTRLLVL.

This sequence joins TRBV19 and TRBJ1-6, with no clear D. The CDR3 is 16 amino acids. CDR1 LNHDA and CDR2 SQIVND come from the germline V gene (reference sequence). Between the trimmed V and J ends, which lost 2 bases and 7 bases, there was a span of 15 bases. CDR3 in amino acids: CASSIKLGGGNSPLHF. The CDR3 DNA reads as TGTGCCAGTAGTATAAAGCTGGGCGGCGGGAATTCACCCCTCCACTTT.

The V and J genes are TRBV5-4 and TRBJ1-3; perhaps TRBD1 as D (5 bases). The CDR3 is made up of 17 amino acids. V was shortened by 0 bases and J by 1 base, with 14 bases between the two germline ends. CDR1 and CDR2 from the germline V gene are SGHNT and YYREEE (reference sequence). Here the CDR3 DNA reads TGTGCCAGCAGCTTGGGGACACCAAGGGAATCTGGAAACACCATATATTTT. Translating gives CASSLGTPRESGNTIYF.